This TCR beta chain came from a study of cytomegalovirus exposure and HLA in healthy donors. In nominal health when sampled, donors likely had unrecorded immune exposures nonetheless. This clone showed up just a few times. Both 60 Vbeta primers and 13 Jbeta primers went into the PCR. Sequenced by immunoSEQ multiplex PCR; TCRdb stores in-frame clones only, minus some. The sample contains fewer than 150,000 clones, 73% of which appear only once. V shed 6 bases and J shed 8 bases, with 13 bases lying between them. This CDR3 is built from 13 residues. Germline V gene sequence: CDR1 MNHEY, CDR2 SVGAGI. This chain joins TRBV6-5 and TRBJ1-4; no definite D call. The sample was PBMCs. This receptor was obtained from a human donor in good health. CDR3 loop: CASSPQYSEKLFF. The CDR3 DNA is TGTGCCAGCAGCCCGCAGTATTCCGAAAAACTGTTTTTT.